This TCR beta chain was sequenced for a study of molecular identifiers for immune sequencing clone quantification. This clonotype has just a few counts. TCRdb reprocessed the PCR reads via MiXCR and lists one record per CDR3 protein. Among over 70,000 distinct CDR3 sequences listed, roughly 25% were seen once. Germline CDR1 LNHDA, CDR2 SQIVND (reference sequence). The CDR3 extends over 15 amino acids. V shed 3 bases and J 5 bases; nucleotides not matched to a gene: 7. What was sequenced was naive CD8+ T cells from blood, with Jurkat cell RNA spiked in. Sample subset: FACS-sorted CD8+CD4-CCR7+CD45RA+ naive T cells. The TCR originated in a human donor in good health. Some libraries in this study had Jurkat cell RNA spiked in. This chain uses TRBV19 with TRBJ2-3; 8 bases match TRBD2. This chain's CDR3 is CASSISGGPRDTQYF. The CDR3 nucleotides read TGTGCCAGTAGTATTTCGGGAGGGCCTAGAGATACGCAGTATTTT.